This entry lists 12 T cell receptor beta chains sequenced from one sample in a study of blood T cells in healthy people across ages. A sample-barcoded 5' primer and a J-beta primer mix were used in a second PCR of about 6 to 11 cycles. TCRdb passed the 5' RACE reads through MiXCR, listing each CDR3 protein once. The sample has roughly 1,000,000 distinct CDR3 sequences; approximately 26% are singletons. In addition, the sample was reused for a study of T cells of mothers and their children.

The sequencing input was blood. The receptors were gathered from a girl aged 2 to 10 in good health.

This chain joins TRBV6-6 and TRBJ2-7; 8 bases map to TRBD2. The CDR3 covers 12 residues. The V and J ends lost 8 bases and 5 bases, in that order; junction bases with no gene match: 5. Per the germline V gene, CDR1 is MNHNY and CDR2 is SVGAGI (reference sequence). The CDR3 is CASGLAPHEQYF. CDR3 nucleotide sequence: TGTGCCAGCGGACTAGCTCCCCACGAGCAGTACTTC.

V and J are TRBV10-3 and TRBJ2-5; tentatively, D is TRBD1 or TRBD2 (6 bases each). Germline V gene sequence: CDR1 ENHRY, CDR2 SYGVKD. Trimming cost V 10 bases and J 5 bases, with 20 bases left between them. The CDR3 length is 14 residues. The DNA for the CDR3 is TGTGCCACCCTGACCGGGGGCCCGGTCGAGACCCAGTACTTC. Translation: CATLTGGPVETQYF.

At least ten counts were recorded for this clonotype. The chain recombines TRBV4-2 with TRBJ2-1, with D unclear. Germline values: CDR1 LGHNA, CDR2 YNFKEQ. The CDR3 has 11 amino acids. Between the trimmed V and J ends, which lost 1 base and 8 bases, there was a span of 3 bases. DNA of the CDR3: TGTGCCAGCAGCCAAGGCGATGAGCAGTTCTTC. It specifies CASSQGDEQFF.

This clonotype was counted only a few times. This chain's CDR3 is CASSQNLVPRGTSYGYTF. The DNA of the CDR3 is TGTGCCAGCAGCCAAAATTTGGTTCCTAGGGGAACCTCCTATGGCTACACCTTC. The chain joins TRBV3-1 to TRBJ1-2; a weak D match, TRBD1 (5 bases). The length of the CDR3 is 18 residues. Deletions cut 2 bases from V and 4 bases from J, with 23 bases between. Germline lookup yields CDR1 LGHDT and CDR2 YNNKEL (reference sequence). The whole variable domain, filled in from reference TRBV3-1 and TRBJ1-2, reads DTAVSQTPKYLVTQMGNDKSIKCEQNLGHDTMYWYKQDSKKFLKIMFSYNNKELIINETVPNRFSPKSPDKAHLNLHINSLELGDSAVYFCASSQNLVPRGTSYGYTFGSGTRLTVV.

V usage is TRBV5-1 and J usage is TRBJ1-1; D not resolved. The length of the CDR3 is 14 residues. Germline CDR1 SGHRS, CDR2 YFSETQ. V dropped 4 bases and J dropped 1 base, with 11 bases sitting between them. For the CDR3, the DNA is TGCGCCAGCAGCCCCCGGAGACAGAACACTGAAGCTTTCTTT. Amino acids: CASSPRRQNTEAFF.

This chain connects TRBV6-1 to TRBJ1-4; the match to TRBD1 covers 10 bases. The CDR3 extends over 15 amino acids. V shed 3 bases, J shed 8 bases, and the junction held 6 bases outside the gene matches. Germline CDR1 MNHNS, CDR2 SASEGT. The chain's CDR3 is CASSDRDRGREKLFF. As DNA, the CDR3 is TGTGCCAGCAGTGACCGGGACAGGGGTCGAGAAAAACTGTTTTTT.

This clonotype has just a few counts. The chain recombines TRBV20-1 with TRBJ2-3; the D is unclear. V lost 4 bases, J lost 8 bases, and 16 bases lay in between. The CDR3 runs to 13 residues. CDR1 is DFQATT, CDR2 SNEGSKA, per germline (reference sequence). CDR3 sequence reads: CSAKSPDHGTQYF. The DNA for the CDR3 is TGCAGTGCTAAGAGCCCAGATCACGGTACGCAGTATTTT.

The V call is TRBV7-6, the J call TRBJ2-7; 9 positions agree with TRBD2. This CDR3 comprises 17 residues. Trimming removed 5 bases from V and 0 bases from J; junction bases left unmatched: 11. Germline V lookup: CDR1 SGHVS, CDR2 FNYEAQ. In nucleotides, the CDR3 is TGTGCCAGCAGCCCCGGCACTAGCGGGTTTTACTCCTACGAGCAGTACTTC. The encoded protein is CASSPGTSGFYSYEQYF.

V usage is TRBV27 and J usage is TRBJ1-2; 8 bases are a match to TRBD1. V dropped 10 bases and J dropped 7; count of bases not matched to a gene: 5. The CDR3 sequence is 11 residues long. Germline CDR1 and CDR2: MNHEY and SMNVEV (reference sequence). CDR3 sequence: CATGTGAGYTF. Here the CDR3 DNA reads TGTGCCACAGGGACAGGCGCTGGCTACACCTTC.

CDR3 bases: TGTGCCAGCAGCCCCGGGGCCCGACCCTCAGATACGCAGTATTTT. Translation gives CASSPGARPSDTQYF. The genes are TRBV9 and TRBJ2-3; D may correspond to TRBD1 or TRBD2 (5 bases each). V shed 4 bases and J shed 4 bases, with 16 bases lying between them. Per germline, CDR1 SGDLS and CDR2 YYNGEE. The CDR3 is 15 residues long.

This clonotype was seen a few times. The DNA of the CDR3 is TGTGCCATCAGTGCGACCCAAGAGACCCAGTACTTC. Its translation: CAISATQETQYF. The genes are TRBV10-3 and TRBJ2-5; D remains unclear. CDR3 length: 12 amino acids. The V and J ends lost 4 bases and 1 base respectively, with 4 bases between them. Germline V CDR1 and CDR2: ENHRY, SYGVKD.

Only a few counts were recorded for this clonotype. The CDR3 ends on some other residue instead of the conserved phenylalanine or tryptophan, so this is likely a read error. The DNA is omitted, as the CDR3 cannot be located on it reliably, and the CDR3 follows TCRdb's listing. This chain links TRBV10-3 with TRBJ2-7; the table's D call, TRBD1, was not checked against the DNA. Germline lookup yields CDR1 ENHRY and CDR2 SYGVKD. From its first to its last residue, the CDR3 has 13 amino acids. Here the CDR3 reads CATSESEGRELSL.